The 20 T cell receptor beta chains given below trace back to one sample, sequenced in a study of response to subunit inactivated influenza vaccine. TCRdb re-called the RT-PCR reads through MiXCR, storing one row per CDR3 protein. This table holds around 600,000 distinct CDR3 sequences, approximately 10% found once. Separately, the same data were catalogued under a study of T cells expressing NK-cell markers. According to that study: Libraries used 5'RACE template switching adding universal primer site and UMIs.

The starting material was PBMCs from blood, obtained on the day of vaccination. The receptor source for this set is a man aged 50 to 59 who received an inactivated influenza vaccine.

This clonotype was counted only a few times. The chain uses TRBV20-1 and TRBJ2-1, with 8 bases matching TRBD2. J gave up 0 bases and V 3 bases, and 10 bases lay outside the gene matches. Germline values: CDR1 DFQATT, CDR2 SNEGSKA (reference sequence). The CDR3 extends over 17 amino acids. The CDR3 region is CSARGGLAGGSYNEQFF. CDR3 nucleotides: TGCAGTGCTAGGGGGGGCTTGGCGGGAGGCTCCTACAATGAGCAGTTCTTC.

V and J are TRBV20-1 and TRBJ1-2; TRBD1 matches 9 bases. The V and J ends lost 4 bases and 2 bases, in that order; junction bases with no gene match: 5. Per germline, CDR1 DFQATT and CDR2 SNEGSKA (reference sequence). The CDR3 totals 14 residues. The CDR3 loop reads CSAISDRGNYGYTF. The CDR3 nucleotides are TGCAGTGCTATTTCCGACAGGGGGAACTATGGCTACACCTTC.

This clonotype was seen a few times. The V gene is TRBV5-1, the J gene TRBJ2-3; 13 positions match TRBD2. The V segment lost 7 bases and the J segment 4 bases; nucleotides outside the gene matches: 6. There are 15 residues in the CDR3. The germline CDR1 and CDR2 sequences are SGHRS and YFSETQ. CDR3 sequence: CASRTSGSRPDTQYF. The CDR3 bases are TGCGCCAGCCGGACTAGCGGGAGTCGTCCAGATACGCAGTATTTT.

The chain has TRBV20-1 and TRBJ2-5; D is perhaps TRBD2 (6 bases). CDR1 DFQATT and CDR2 SNEGSKA come from the germline V gene (reference sequence). V was trimmed by 6 bases and J by 3 bases, leaving 26 bases between them. The CDR3 has 17 residues. CDR3 bases: TGCAGTGCGCGAGGAGGAGGGTGGGGGACTTTAGAAGAGACCCAGTACTTC. Translation: CSARGGGWGTLEETQYF.

Ten or more counts support this clonotype. The chain carries TRBV5-1 and TRBJ1-2; the D is unclear. V was trimmed by 0 bases and J by 1 base, leaving 4 bases between them. There are 13 residues in the CDR3. Germline V gene sequence: CDR1 SGHRS, CDR2 YFSETQ. The CDR3 DNA follows: TGCGCCAGCAGCTTGGTGGGTAACTATGGCTACACCTTC. This translates into CASSLVGNYGYTF.

V is TRBV12-3 or TRBV12-4 and J is TRBJ2-1; D is unresolved. This CDR3 contains 14 residues. The V end lost 6 bases, the J end lost 4 bases, and 13 bases lay between the germline ends. CDR3 DNA: TGTGCCAGCAGCCCTCAAGTCGGATACAATGAGCAGTTCTTC. As protein: CASSPQVGYNEQFF.

This clonotype was observed a few times. The gene calls are TRBV9 and TRBJ2-3; D gene ambiguous. The CDR3 loop spans 14 amino acids. Germline loops: CDR1 SGDLS, CDR2 YYNGEE. V was clipped by 2 bases and J by 2 bases, with 9 bases between them. DNA for the CDR3: TGTGCCAGCAGCGTGGCCAGCGCCACAGATACGCAGTATTTT. Its protein product is CASSVASATDTQYF. The entire variable domain, with the rest obtained from reference TRBV9 and TRBJ2-3, is as follows: DSGVTQTPKHLITATGQRVTLRCSPRSGDLSVYWYQQSLDQGLQFLIQYYNGEERAKGNILERFSAQQFPDLHSELNLSSLELGDSALYFCASSVASATDTQYFGPGTRLTVL.

Only a few counts were recorded for this clonotype. The chain uses TRBV6-2 or TRBV6-3 and TRBJ2-1, with TRBD2 matching 10 bases. CDR1 MNHEY and CDR2 SVGEGT come from the germline V gene. This CDR3 is built from 16 residues. V dropped 4 bases and J dropped 3; count of bases not matched to a gene: 6. CDR3 in DNA: TGTGCCAGCAGTTGGGCTAGCGGGGGTTTCTACAATGAGCAGTTCTTC. Its protein product is CASSWASGGFYNEQFF.

V gene TRBV14 combines with J gene TRBJ2-7; TRBD1 aligns across 8 bases. The J segment lost 0 bases and the V segment lost 3 bases, leaving 7 bases of the junction unmatched. CDR1 SGHDN and CDR2 FVKESK come from the germline V gene. The CDR3 spans 16 residues. The CDR3 DNA is TGTGCCAGCAGCCATAAGACAGGGGTGGGCTCCTACGAGCAGTACTTC. Protein sequence: CASSHKTGVGSYEQYF.

This clonotype has more than one count but fewer than ten. This chain joins TRBV4-1 and TRBJ1-4, with D possibly TRBD1 on 6 matching bases. V lost 5 bases to trimming and J lost 7 bases, with 14 bases between them. The CDR3 extends over 14 amino acids. Germline lookup yields CDR1 MGHRA and CDR2 YSYEKL. The CDR3 is CASSARDTGEKLFF. The CDR3 DNA is TGCGCCAGCAGCGCCCGGGACACCGGTGAAAAACTGTTTTTT.

This clonotype was found a few times. V usage is TRBV20-1 and J usage is TRBJ2-3, with 7 bases aligning to TRBD1. V dropped 1 base and J dropped 2; count of bases not matched to a gene: 3. The CDR3 runs 14 residues. CDR1 and CDR2 from the germline V gene are DFQATT and SNEGSKA (reference sequence). This chain's CDR3 is CSARVGQATDTQYF. The CDR3 DNA follows: TGCAGTGCTAGAGTAGGACAGGCCACAGATACGCAGTATTTT.

The table lists this clonotype with a few counts. The chain couples TRBV6-1 to TRBJ2-7; 13 nucleotides line up with TRBD2. The CDR3 runs to 15 residues. V dropped 6 bases and J dropped 2; count of bases not matched to a gene: 4. The V gene's germline CDR1 is MNHNS and CDR2 SASEGT. The DNA of the CDR3 is TGTGCCAGCAGAATTGGACTAGCGGGGGCCTACGAGCAGTACTTC. Its translation: CASRIGLAGAYEQYF.

The rearrangement links TRBV12-3 or TRBV12-4 to TRBJ1-1; the D gene is possibly TRBD1 (5 bases). V shed 6 bases and J shed 3 bases, with 11 bases lying between them. CDR3 length: 13 residues. The chain's CDR3 is CASRQEQDTEAFF. DNA for the CDR3: TGTGCCAGCAGACAGGAACAGGACACTGAAGCTTTCTTT.

The chain combines TRBV15 with TRBJ1-5; D remains ambiguous. The CDR3 consists of 14 residues. CDR1 LNHNV and CDR2 YYDKDF come from the germline V gene (reference sequence). V was clipped by 1 base and J by 6 bases, with 10 bases between them. CDR3 loop: CATSRGQVTQPQHF. CDR3 in DNA: TGTGCCACCAGCAGAGGGCAGGTCACTCAGCCCCAGCATTTT.

This chain connects TRBV6-5 to TRBJ2-7, with TRBD1 as a possible D gene (6 bases). CDR3 length: 14 amino acids. Per germline, CDR1 MNHEY and CDR2 SVGAGI. Trimming stripped 6 bases from V and 3 bases from J, with 15 bases between. The CDR3 spells CASRYRDTVYEQYF. CDR3 nucleotide sequence: TGTGCCAGCAGATACCGGGACACCGTCTACGAGCAGTACTTC.

This clonotype was seen at least ten times. This chain connects TRBV28 to TRBJ1-5, with D unresolved. This CDR3 has 13 residues. Germline V gene sequence: CDR1 MDHEN, CDR2 SYDVKM. V shed 4 bases and J shed 0 bases, with 4 bases lying between them. CDR3 sequence: CASSSDSNQPQHF. The CDR3 DNA reads TGTGCCAGCAGTTCGGATAGCAATCAGCCCCAGCATTTT. The full variable domain, completed using reference TRBV28 and TRBJ1-5, is DVKVTQSSRYLVKRTGEKVFLECVQDMDHENMFWYRQDPGLGLRLIYFSYDVKMKEKGDIPEGYSVSREKKERFSLILESASTNQTSMYLCASSSDSNQPQHFGDGTRLSIL.

The rearrangement joins TRBV5-1 to TRBJ2-1, with 9 bases lining up with TRBD1. The germline gives CDR1 SGHRS, CDR2 YFSETQ. This CDR3 has 15 residues. V lost 4 bases, J lost 5 bases, and 7 bases stayed unmatched. The CDR3 sequence is CASSAGTGNHNEQFF. The CDR3 region has the DNA TGCGCCAGCAGCGCCGGGACAGGGAACCACAATGAGCAGTTCTTC.

In regard to this clonotype: At one boundary the junction diverges from the germline segment, which might be a read error. The chain is built from TRBV18 and TRBJ2-3; the D gene is possibly TRBD2 (5 bases). Per germline, CDR1 KGHSH and CDR2 LQKENI. The CDR3 is 13 residues long. DNA of the CDR3: TGTACCAGCTCACCACCGGGGACAGATACGCAGTATTTT. This encodes CTSSPPGTDTQYF.

In this sample, this clonotype turned up a few times. The chain recombines TRBV18 with TRBJ1-6; D may be TRBD1 (5 bases). The CDR3 spans 15 residues. Per the germline V gene, CDR1 is KGHSH and CDR2 is LQKENI. V lost 0 bases, J lost 6 bases, and 9 bases lay in between. CDR3 coding DNA: TGTGCCAGCTCACCACCAGGGGAAGGTAATTCACCCCTCCACTTT. Translated, it gives CASSPPGEGNSPLHF.

Only a few counts were recorded for this clonotype. The chain employs TRBV5-1 and TRBJ2-7; TRBD2 might be the D (5 bases). Germline V CDR1 and CDR2: SGHRS, YFSETQ. This CDR3 has 13 amino acids. The V gene lost 6 bases and the J gene lost 3 bases, with 13 bases spanning the gap. CDR3 DNA: TGCGCCAGCACGCGGTCCCGGGACTACGAGCAGTACTTC. Its translation: CASTRSRDYEQYF. Drawing the rest from reference TRBV5-1 and TRBJ2-7, the complete variable domain is KAGVTQTPRYLIKTRGQQVTLSCSPISGHRSVSWYQQTPGQGLQFLFEYFSETQRNKGNFPGRFSGRQFSNSRSEMNVSTLELGDSALYLCASTRSRDYEQYFGPGTRLTVT.